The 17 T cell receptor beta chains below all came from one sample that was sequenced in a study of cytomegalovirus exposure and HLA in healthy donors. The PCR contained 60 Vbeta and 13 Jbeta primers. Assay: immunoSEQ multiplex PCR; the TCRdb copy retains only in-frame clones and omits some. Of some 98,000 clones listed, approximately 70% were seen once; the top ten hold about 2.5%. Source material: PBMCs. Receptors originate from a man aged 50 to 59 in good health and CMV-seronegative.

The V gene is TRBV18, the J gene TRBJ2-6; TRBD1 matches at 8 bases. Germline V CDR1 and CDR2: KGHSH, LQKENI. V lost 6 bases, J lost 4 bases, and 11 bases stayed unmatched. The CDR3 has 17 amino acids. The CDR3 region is CASSPDRGASGANVLTF. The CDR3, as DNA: TGTGCCAGCTCCCCCGACAGGGGAGCTTCAGGGGCCAACGTCCTGACTTTC.

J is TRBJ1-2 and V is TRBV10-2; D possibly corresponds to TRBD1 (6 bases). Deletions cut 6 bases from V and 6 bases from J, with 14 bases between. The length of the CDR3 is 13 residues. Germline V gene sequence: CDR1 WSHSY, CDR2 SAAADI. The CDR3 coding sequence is TGCGCCAGCAGCCACGTGGCAGGGGATGGCTACACCTTC. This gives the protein CASSHVAGDGYTF.

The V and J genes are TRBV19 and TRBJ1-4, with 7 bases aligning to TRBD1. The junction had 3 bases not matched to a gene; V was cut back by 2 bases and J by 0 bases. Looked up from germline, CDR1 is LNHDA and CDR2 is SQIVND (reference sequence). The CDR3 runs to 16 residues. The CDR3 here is CASSIRGRTTNEKLFF. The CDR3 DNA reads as TGTGCCAGTAGTATAAGGGGGCGCACAACTAATGAAAAACTGTTTTTT.

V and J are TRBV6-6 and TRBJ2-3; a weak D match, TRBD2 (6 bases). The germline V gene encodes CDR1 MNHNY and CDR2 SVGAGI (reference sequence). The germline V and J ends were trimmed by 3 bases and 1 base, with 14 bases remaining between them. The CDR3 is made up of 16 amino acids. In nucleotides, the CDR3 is TGTGCCAGCAGTTATTCCGCGGGGCTTGGCACAGATACGCAGTATTTT. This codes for CASSYSAGLGTDTQYF.

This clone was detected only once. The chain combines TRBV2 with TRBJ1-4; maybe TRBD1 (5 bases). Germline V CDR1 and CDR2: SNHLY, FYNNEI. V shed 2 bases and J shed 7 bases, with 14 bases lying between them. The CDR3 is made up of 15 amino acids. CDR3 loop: CASSEPARQGEKLFF. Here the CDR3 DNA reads TGTGCCAGCAGTGAACCCGCCCGTCAGGGTGAAAAACTGTTTTTT.

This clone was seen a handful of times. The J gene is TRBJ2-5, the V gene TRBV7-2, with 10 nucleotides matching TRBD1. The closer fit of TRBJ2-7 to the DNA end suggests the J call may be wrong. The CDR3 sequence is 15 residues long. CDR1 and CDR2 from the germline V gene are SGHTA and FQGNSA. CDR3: CASSLGTGDLYEQYF. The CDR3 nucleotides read TGTGCCAGCAGCCTAGGGACAGGGGATCTTTACGAGCAGTACTTC.

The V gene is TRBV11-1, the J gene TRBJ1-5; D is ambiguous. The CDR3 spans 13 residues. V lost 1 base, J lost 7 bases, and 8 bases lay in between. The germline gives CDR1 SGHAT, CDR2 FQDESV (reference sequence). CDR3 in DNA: TGTGCCAGCAGCTTAGAGTCCGGGCAGCCCCAGCATTTT. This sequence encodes CASSLESGQPQHF. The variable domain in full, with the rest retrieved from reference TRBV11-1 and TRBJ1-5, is EAEVAQSPRYKITEKSQAVAFWCDPISGHATLYWYRQILGQGPELLVQFQDESVVDDSQLPKDRFSAERLKGVDSTLKIQPAELGDSAMYLCASSLESGQPQHFGDGTRLSIL.

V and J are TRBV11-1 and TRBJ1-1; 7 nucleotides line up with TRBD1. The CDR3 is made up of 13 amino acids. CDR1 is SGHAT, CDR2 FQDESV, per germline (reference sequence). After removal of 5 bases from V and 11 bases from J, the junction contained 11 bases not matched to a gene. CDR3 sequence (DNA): TGTGCCAGCAGCCTGGGGACAGTCACCGAGGCTTTCTTT. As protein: CASSLGTVTEAFF.

The CDR3 bases are TGTGCCAGCACCCGGGACAGGGGAAACACCATATATTTT. Its protein product is CASTRDRGNTIYF. V is TRBV6-1 and J is TRBJ1-3, with 8 bases matching TRBD1. Germline values: CDR1 MNHNS, CDR2 SASEGT. With 7 bases clipped from V and 4 bases from J, the junction kept 3 bases outside the gene matches. There are 13 residues in the CDR3.

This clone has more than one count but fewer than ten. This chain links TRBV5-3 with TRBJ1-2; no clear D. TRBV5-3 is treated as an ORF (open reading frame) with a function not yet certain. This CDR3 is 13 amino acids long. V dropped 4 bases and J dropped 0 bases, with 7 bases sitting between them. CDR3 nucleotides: TGTGCCAGAAGCGTAACAGCTAACTATGGCTACACCTTC. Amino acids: CARSVTANYGYTF.

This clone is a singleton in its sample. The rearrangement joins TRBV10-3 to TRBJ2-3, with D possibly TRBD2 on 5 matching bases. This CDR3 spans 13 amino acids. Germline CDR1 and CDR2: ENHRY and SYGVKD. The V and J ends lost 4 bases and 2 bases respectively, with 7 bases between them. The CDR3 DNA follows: TGTGCCATCAGTGGACTACTCACAGATACGCAGTATTTT. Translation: CAISGLLTDTQYF.

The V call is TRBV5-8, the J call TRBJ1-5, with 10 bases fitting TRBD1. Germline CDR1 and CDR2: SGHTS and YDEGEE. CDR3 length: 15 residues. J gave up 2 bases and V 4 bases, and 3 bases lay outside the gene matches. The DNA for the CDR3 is TGTGCCAGCAGCCTTGGACAGGGGGGCAATCAGCCCCAGCATTTT. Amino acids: CASSLGQGGNQPQHF. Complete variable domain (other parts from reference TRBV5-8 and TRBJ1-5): EAGVTQSPTHLIKTRGQQATLRCSPISGHTSVYWYQQALGLGLQFLLWYDEGEERNRGNFPPRFSGRQFPNYSSELNVNALELEDSALYLCASSLGQGGNQPQHFGDGTRLSIL.

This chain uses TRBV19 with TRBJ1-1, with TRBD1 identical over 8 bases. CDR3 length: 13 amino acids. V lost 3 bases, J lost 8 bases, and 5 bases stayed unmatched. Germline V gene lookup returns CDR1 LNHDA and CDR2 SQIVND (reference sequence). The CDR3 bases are TGTGCCAGTAGTATTAGACAGGGGCCGGAAGCTTTCTTT. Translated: CASSIRQGPEAFF.

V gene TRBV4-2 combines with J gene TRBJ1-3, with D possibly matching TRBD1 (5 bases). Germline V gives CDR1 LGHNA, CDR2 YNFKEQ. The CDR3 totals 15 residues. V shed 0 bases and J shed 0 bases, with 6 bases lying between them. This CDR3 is CASSQEGGSGNTIYF. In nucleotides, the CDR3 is TGTGCCAGCAGCCAAGAGGGGGGCTCTGGAAACACCATATATTTT.

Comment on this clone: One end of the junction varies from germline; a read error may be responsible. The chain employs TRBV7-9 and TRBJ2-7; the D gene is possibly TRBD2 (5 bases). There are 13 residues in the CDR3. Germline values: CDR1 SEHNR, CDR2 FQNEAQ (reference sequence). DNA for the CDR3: TGTTCCAGCAGCTTAACGGGAATTTACGAGCAGTACTTC. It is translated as CSSSLTGIYEQYF.

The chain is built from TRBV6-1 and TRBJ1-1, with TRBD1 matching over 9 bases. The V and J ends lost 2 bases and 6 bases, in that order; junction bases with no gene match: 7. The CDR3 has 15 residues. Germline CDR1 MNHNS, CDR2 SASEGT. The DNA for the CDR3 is TGTGCCAGCAGTGAACAGGACAGGGGAAGACCTGAAGCTTTCTTT. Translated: CASSEQDRGRPEAFF.

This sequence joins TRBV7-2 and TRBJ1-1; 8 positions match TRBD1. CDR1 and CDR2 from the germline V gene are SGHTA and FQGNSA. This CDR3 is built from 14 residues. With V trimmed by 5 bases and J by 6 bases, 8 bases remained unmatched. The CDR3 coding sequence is TGTGCCAGCAGCACAAGACAGGGGTGGCCTGAAGCTTTCTTT. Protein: CASSTRQGWPEAFF. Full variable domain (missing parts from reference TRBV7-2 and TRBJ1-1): GAGVSQSPSNKVTEKGKDVELRCDPISGHTALYWYRQSLGQGLEFLIYFQGNSAPDKSGLPSDRFSAERTGGSVSTLTIQRTQQEDSAVYLCASSTRQGWPEAFFGQGTRLTVV.